This T cell receptor beta chain was captured in a study of CD8+CD57+ T cells in acquired aplastic anemia. Overall study: Sorted CD4+ and CD8+ cells gave an average of roughly 3.2 ug of DNA. The study, taken as a whole, reports: The study identified around 28 CD8+ CDR3 sequences shared by patients and controls.

Germline CDR1 reads SQVTM; CDR2 reads ANQGSEA. The junction had 8 bases not matched to a gene; V was cut back by 8 bases and J by 0 bases. The CDR3 length is 14 residues. It was patients with CD8+CD57+ cell expansion by flow cytometry who were chosen for sequencing. Acquired aplastic anemia of severe grade affected all patients. In the case of this clonotype: Its target is not known.

Genomic DNA acted as the template from which TCR beta VDJ combination and CDR3 sequence profiling were carried out. TCRdb re-called the reads with MiXCR, one entry per CDR3 protein. The table records some 150,000 distinct CDR3 sequences, 71% of them present only once. Sample: sorted CD4+, CD8+, or CD8+CD57+ T cells (not recorded which) from PBMCs. The chain has TRBV29-1 and TRBJ2-3; 7 nucleotides line up with TRBD1. The clonotype was recovered from a human donor with aplastic anemia. CDR3 sequence (DNA): TGCAGCCTGTCCGGGGACAGAAGCACAGATACGCAGTATTTT. It yields the protein CSLSGDRSTDTQYF.